The 14 T cell receptor beta chains below come from one sample, sequenced in a study of human T cells and chemical hapten exposure listed by TCRdb under 2021. Interpreted using the paper, the time point label stands for: healthy volunteer bleed at 6 weeks. Total RNA was extracted from unfractionated whole blood collected in Tempus Blood RNA tubes. The library came from RACE. Sequenced using a NextSeq 500. The public sequencing data were trimmed at Q25 with fastp and processed into clonotypes with MiXCR by TCRdb, which kept only in-frame beta chains. Each record represents a unique CDR3 protein, reported with the most common genes and DNA among its rows. Counted in this sample were roughly 80,000 distinct CDR3 sequences; around 9.4% of them appeared once. The ten most abundant clones make up about 1.8% of the sample. Sequencing was done on a sample of whole blood. Every receptor here comes from a female donor in good health. Some clones in this sample may be carry-over from other donors' samples.

V usage is TRBV7-9 and J usage is TRBJ2-1; 8 nucleotides line up with TRBD2. V shed 1 base, J shed 1 base, and the junction held 3 bases outside the gene matches. Germline V lookup: CDR1 SEHNR, CDR2 FQNEAQ (reference sequence). This CDR3 is built from 16 residues. The CDR3 DNA reads TGTGCCAGCAGCTTAGTTAGCGGGGAATCCTACAATGAGCAGTTCTTC. It is translated as CASSLVSGESYNEQFF.

The table lists this clonotype with a few counts. The J gene is TRBJ2-3, the V gene TRBV4-2; D possibly corresponds to TRBD2 (6 bases). The CDR3 is 16 amino acids. Germline CDR1 LGHNA, CDR2 YNFKEQ. The V and J ends lost 1 base and 1 base respectively, with 12 bases between them. DNA of the CDR3: TGTGCCAGCAGCCAAGCGCAGGGCGGGGGCACAGATACGCAGTATTTT. It encodes CASSQAQGGGTDTQYF.

The chain is built from TRBV3-1 and TRBJ1-1, with D tentatively TRBD1 (5 bases). Germline loops: CDR1 LGHDT, CDR2 YNNKEL (reference sequence). V was cut by 4 bases and J by 3 bases, with 12 bases left in between. CDR3 size: 14 residues. The CDR3 DNA reads TGTGCCAGCAGCCTGAGGGGACCAGACACTGAAGCTTTCTTT. Translation gives CASSLRGPDTEAFF.

This clonotype was found a few times. V gene TRBV20-1 combines with J gene TRBJ2-5, with D maybe TRBD1 (5 bases). The CDR3 consists of 15 residues. The germline V and J ends were trimmed by 0 bases and 0 bases, with 11 bases remaining between them. Germline CDR1 DFQATT, CDR2 SNEGSKA (reference sequence). Written as DNA, the CDR3 is TGCAGTGCTAGAGATCCCGCAGGGCACCAAGAGACCCAGTACTTC. Translated, it gives CSARDPAGHQETQYF.

At least ten counts were recorded for this clonotype. The chain has TRBV15 and TRBJ1-1, with 10 bases identical to TRBD1. V was pared by 5 bases and J by 11 bases, with 11 bases of the junction left unmatched. This CDR3 region has 14 residues. The germline CDR1 and CDR2 sequences are LNHNV and YYDKDF (reference sequence). This CDR3 is CATSGRDRGGSAFF. Here the CDR3 DNA reads TGTGCCACCAGCGGCCGGGACAGGGGAGGGTCCGCTTTCTTT. Combining the CDR3 with reference TRBV15 and TRBJ1-1 gives the whole variable domain DAMVIQNPRYQVTQFGKPVTLSCSQTLNHNVMYWYQQKSSQAPKLLFHYYDKDFNNEADTPDNFQSRRPNTSFCFLDIRSPGLGDTAMYLCATSGRDRGGSAFFGQGTRLTVV.

In this sample, this clonotype turned up many times. This sequence joins TRBV5-6 and TRBJ2-3; D remains ambiguous. The CDR3 sequence is 12 residues long. Germline CDR1 reads SGHDT; CDR2 reads YYEEEE. Trimming left V 2 bases short and J 4 bases short, with 5 bases between. CDR3 protein: CASSLGADTQYF. As DNA, the CDR3 is TGTGCCAGCAGCTTAGGCGCAGATACGCAGTATTTT.

V and J are TRBV12-3 or TRBV12-4 and TRBJ1-2; D is undetermined. Trimming took off 2 bases at V and 7 bases at J, with 11 bases between the two ends. This CDR3 has 13 residues. CDR3 nucleotide sequence: TGTGCCAGCAGTTTACGGTCTAAGGGTGGCTACACCTTC. Protein sequence: CASSLRSKGGYTF.

At least ten counts were recorded for this clonotype. V usage is TRBV7-2 and J usage is TRBJ1-3; D is undetermined. CDR3 length: 12 amino acids. Deletions cut 5 bases from V and 5 bases from J, with 7 bases between. Germline V gene sequence: CDR1 SGHTA, CDR2 FQGNSA. The CDR3 DNA reads as TGTGCCAGCAGCCCAAAAAGAAACACCATATATTTT. Translation gives CASSPKRNTIYF.

In this sample, this clonotype turned up many times. This sequence joins TRBV19 and TRBJ1-1; D remains unclear. The CDR3 runs 15 residues. V gave up 3 bases and J gave up 2 bases, with 13 bases separating them. Germline values: CDR1 LNHDA, CDR2 SQIVND (reference sequence). Written as DNA, the CDR3 is TGTGCCAGTAGTATTAACTTCGGTGGAAACACTGAAGCTTTCTTT. Amino acids: CASSINFGGNTEAFF.

The chain has TRBV29-1 and TRBJ1-2; tentative D call: TRBD1 (6 bases). V lost 5 bases and J lost 5, with 21 bases in between. CDR1 and CDR2 (germline): SQVTM, ANQGSEA. CDR3 length: 15 residues. Here the CDR3 reads CSVPAQGHKAYGYTF. The CDR3 bases are TGCAGCGTTCCTGCACAGGGCCACAAGGCTTATGGCTACACCTTC.

This rearrangement joins TRBV27 to TRBJ1-5; D is uncertain. Germline loops: CDR1 MNHEY, CDR2 SMNVEV (reference sequence). Between the trimmed V and J ends, which lost 5 bases and 3 bases, there was a span of 14 bases. The CDR3 contains 15 residues. This CDR3 reads CASSREDPNNQPQHF. In nucleotides, the CDR3 is TGTGCCAGCAGTAGAGAGGATCCAAACAATCAGCCCCAGCATTTT.

This clonotype was picked up many times. This sequence joins TRBV7-2 and TRBJ2-1, with TRBD2 matching 8 bases. The ends lost 1 base at V and 7 bases at J; junction bases unmatched: 6. Germline CDR1 reads SGHTA; CDR2 reads FQGNSA. This CDR3 comprises 15 residues. CDR3 in amino acids: CASSLVAGHRNEQFF. In nucleotides, the CDR3 is TGTGCCAGCAGCTTAGTAGCGGGGCACCGGAATGAGCAGTTCTTC. Full variable domain (missing parts from reference TRBV7-2 and TRBJ2-1): GAGVSQSPSNKVTEKGKDVELRCDPISGHTALYWYRQSLGQGLEFLIYFQGNSAPDKSGLPSDRFSAERTGGSVSTLTIQRTQQEDSAVYLCASSLVAGHRNEQFFGPGTRLTVL.

This clonotype was seen repeatedly, ten times or more. This rearrangement joins TRBV6-1 to TRBJ1-6; D is unclear. CDR3 length: 14 amino acids. Germline-derived CDR1 and CDR2 are MNHNS and SASEGT. V lost 2 bases, J lost 7 bases, and 9 bases lay in between. In DNA, the CDR3 is TGTGCCAGCAGTGAATCTCTCCAGAATTCACCCCTCCACTTT. It codes for CASSESLQNSPLHF.

This chain links TRBV20-1 with TRBJ2-3; the D gene is possibly TRBD2 (6 bases). V was clipped by 4 bases and J by 1 base, with 21 bases between them. The CDR3 totals 17 residues. The V gene's germline CDR1 is DFQATT and CDR2 SNEGSKA (reference sequence). The CDR3 nucleotides read TGCAGTGCTATTGGGGAATCGGACTATCGGTGCACAGATACGCAGTATTTT. Its translation is CSAIGESDYRCTDTQYF.